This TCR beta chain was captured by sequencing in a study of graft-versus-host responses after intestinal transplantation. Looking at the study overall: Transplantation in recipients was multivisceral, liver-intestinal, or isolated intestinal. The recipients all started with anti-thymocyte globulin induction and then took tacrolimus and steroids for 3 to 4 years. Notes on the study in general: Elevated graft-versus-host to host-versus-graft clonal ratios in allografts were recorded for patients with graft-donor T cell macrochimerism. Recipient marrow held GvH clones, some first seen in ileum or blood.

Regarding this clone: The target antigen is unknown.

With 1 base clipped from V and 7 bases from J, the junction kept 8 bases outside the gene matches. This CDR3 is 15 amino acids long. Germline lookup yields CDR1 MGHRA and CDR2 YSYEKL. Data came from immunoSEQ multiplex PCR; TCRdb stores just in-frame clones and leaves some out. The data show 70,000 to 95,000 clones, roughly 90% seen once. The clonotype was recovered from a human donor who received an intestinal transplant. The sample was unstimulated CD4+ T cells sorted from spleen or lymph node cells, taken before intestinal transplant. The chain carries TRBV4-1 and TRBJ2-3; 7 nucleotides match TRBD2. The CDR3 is CASSQVTAGEYTQYF. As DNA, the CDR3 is TGCGCCAGCAGCCAAGTGACGGCGGGGGAGTATACGCAGTATTTT.